What follows are 17 T cell receptor beta chains derived from one specimen sequenced in a study of T cell repertoires in cytomegalovirus infection. TCRdb independently ran MiXCR on the reads; one entry per CDR3 protein. The data show roughly 630,000 distinct CDR3 sequences, approximately 24% seen once. The sequencing sample was made of CD8+ T cells from PBMCs. The receptors were sampled from a human donor in good health (CMV status not recorded). Some clones in this sample may be carry-over from other donors' samples.

This chain connects TRBV29-1 to TRBJ2-3; perhaps D is TRBD1 or TRBD2 (5 bases each). Per germline, CDR1 SQVTM and CDR2 ANQGSEA. The V end was cut by 1 base, the J end by 3 bases, with 11 bases between. CDR3 length equals 14 residues. The CDR3: CSVEGSGRTDTQYF. DNA for the CDR3: TGCAGCGTTGAAGGTTCGGGGCGGACAGATACGCAGTATTTT.

This clonotype has at least ten counts. The chain couples TRBV25-1 to TRBJ2-2; unclear D gene. The CDR3 length is 15 residues. Trimming took 4 bases from V and 3 from J, leaving 12 bases between them. Germline CDR1 reads MGHDK; CDR2 reads SYGVNS. The CDR3 reads CASSGYYAHTGELFF. The CDR3 coding sequence is TGTGCCAGCAGTGGATACTATGCCCACACCGGGGAGCTGTTTTTT.

The chain couples TRBV20-1 to TRBJ2-3; 7 positions agree with TRBD2. This CDR3 has 16 amino acids. Unmatched junction bases numbered 12, after V lost 0 bases and J lost 6 bases. Germline V gives CDR1 DFQATT, CDR2 SNEGSKA (reference sequence). The CDR3 here is CSARDRGATSSDTQYF. The DNA for the CDR3 is TGCAGTGCTAGAGATCGTGGTGCGACTAGCAGTGATACGCAGTATTTT.

V usage is TRBV7-6 and J usage is TRBJ1-4; 7 nucleotides line up with TRBD1. The CDR3 extends over 15 amino acids. Per the germline V gene, CDR1 is SGHVS and CDR2 is FNYEAQ. V was pared by 5 bases and J by 8 bases, with 11 bases of the junction left unmatched. The CDR3 spells CASSIGQVRGEKLFF. The CDR3 DNA sequence: TGTGCCAGCAGCATCGGACAGGTTCGGGGAGAAAAACTGTTTTTT. Full variable domain (rest looked up from reference TRBV7-6 and TRBJ1-4): GAGVSQSPRYKVTKRGQDVALRCDPISGHVSLYWYRQALGQGPEFLTYFNYEAQQDKSGLPNDRFSAERPEGSISTLTIQRTEQRDSAMYRCASSIGQVRGEKLFFGSGTQLSVL.

Regarding this clonotype: This may arise from a read error, as a much more abundant clone is one base away. The V call is TRBV19, the J call TRBJ1-2; D unresolved. The CDR3 is 14 amino acids. CDR1 and CDR2 from the germline V gene are LNHDA and SQIVND (reference sequence). The CDR3 DNA reads TGTGCCAGGACACGGACCGCGGTTAACTATGACTACACCTTC. This translates into CARTRTAVNYDYTF.

The chain employs TRBV7-4 and TRBJ1-1; D remains ambiguous. Germline loops: CDR1 SGHVT, CDR2 SQSDAQ. The ends were cut back, 4 bases at V and 5 bases at J, with 20 bases in the middle. The CDR3 is 16 amino acids. CDR3 nucleotides: TGTGCCAGCAGCTCCGTTAACCGGGGTTACGGGACTGAAGCTTTCTTT. It yields the protein CASSSVNRGYGTEAFF.

The chain carries TRBV28 and TRBJ2-5, with TRBD1 identical over 7 bases. CDR3 length: 19 residues. J lost 0 bases, V lost 3 bases, and 16 bases had no gene match. Looked up from germline, CDR1 is MDHEN and CDR2 is SYDVKM. CDR3 residues: CASSFFARTGAGNQETQYF. The CDR3 DNA reads TGTGCCAGCAGTTTCTTTGCACGGACAGGCGCGGGTAACCAAGAGACCCAGTACTTC.

This clonotype was seen at least ten times. The rearrangement uses TRBV7-3 and TRBJ2-3; the D is unclear. The V gene's germline CDR1 is SGHTA and CDR2 FQGTGA. V was clipped by 4 bases and J by 4 bases, with 9 bases between them. The CDR3 loop spans 13 amino acids. The CDR3 loop reads CASSSGGADTQYF. CDR3 in DNA: TGTGCCAGCAGCTCCGGTGGGGCAGATACGCAGTATTTT. Variable domain in full (rest from reference TRBV7-3 and TRBJ2-3): GAGVSQTPSNKVTEKGKYVELRCDPISGHTALYWYRQSLGQGPEFLIYFQGTGAADDSGLPNDRFFAVRPEGSVSTLKIQRTERGDSAVYLCASSSGGADTQYFGPGTRLTVL.

The sample holds a few counts of this clonotype. The J gene is TRBJ1-3, the V gene TRBV7-2; D perhaps matches TRBD1 (6 bases). The CDR3 covers 14 residues. Germline CDR1 is SGHTA and CDR2 is FQGNSA. V lost 10 bases and J 2 bases, leaving 15 bases between the germline ends. DNA of the CDR3: TGTGCCACCCAAGGGGGGGGGGCTGGAAACACCATATATTTT. This gives the protein CATQGGGAGNTIYF.

The chain couples TRBV11-1 to TRBJ2-1; D unclear. Deletions cut 4 bases from V and 8 bases from J, with 24 bases between. There are 17 residues in the CDR3. CDR1 is SGHAT, CDR2 FQDESV, per germline (reference sequence). The CDR3 nucleotides are TGTGCCAGCAGCTCCTGGGAACACAGTACCGGTCTTCATGAGCAGTTCTTC. Translated: CASSSWEHSTGLHEQFF.

This clonotype was seen more than once but under ten times. The chain links TRBV10-3 to TRBJ2-7; no definite D call. Germline CDR1 ENHRY, CDR2 SYGVKD. This CDR3 is 13 amino acids long. V was clipped by 0 bases and J by 9 bases, with 12 bases between them. The chain's CDR3 is CAISESDVNGQYF. As DNA, the CDR3 is TGTGCCATCAGTGAGTCGGATGTTAATGGGCAGTACTTC.

The chain has TRBV20-1 and TRBJ1-2; a weak D match, TRBD1 (6 bases). The CDR3 length is 17 residues. Germline CDR1 is DFQATT and CDR2 is SNEGSKA (reference sequence). V was shortened by 6 bases and J by 4 bases, with 27 bases between the two germline ends. The CDR3 loop reads CSAYGGDTFWQGYGYTF. CDR3 DNA sequence: TGCAGTGCCTATGGAGGGGACACTTTTTGGCAGGGCTATGGCTACACCTTC.

As for this clonotype: A much larger clone sits a single nucleotide away, making a read error possible. The V call is TRBV7-9, the J call TRBJ2-1; D unresolved. Germline CDR1 SEHNR, CDR2 FQNEAQ (reference sequence). The CDR3 has 12 amino acids. Trimming shortened V by 7 bases and J by 3 bases, and 7 bases separated the two germline ends. The CDR3, as DNA: TGTGCCAGCATTTCCGTCTACAATGAGCAGTTCTTC. Residues: CASISVYNEQFF. Drawing the rest from reference TRBV7-9 and TRBJ2-1, the complete variable domain is DTGVSQNPRHKITKRGQNVTFRCDPISEHNRLYWYRQTLGQGPEFLTYFQNEAQLEKSRLLSDRFSAERPKGSFSTLEIQRTEQGDSAMYLCASISVYNEQFFGPGTRLTVL.

Points on this clonotype: It may be a read error: a sequence one base away is much more abundant. The chain carries TRBV6-5 and TRBJ1-2; D is possibly TRBD1 (6 bases). This CDR3 comprises 17 residues. V dropped 2 bases and J dropped 2 bases, with 18 bases sitting between them. The germline gives CDR1 MNHEY, CDR2 SVGAGI. The CDR3 sequence: CASSYGCHRVTNYGYTF. CDR3 nucleotides: TGTGCCAGCAGTTACGGATGTCACAGGGTAACCAACTATGGCTACACCTTC.

V gene TRBV20-1 combines with J gene TRBJ2-3; tentatively, D is TRBD2 (6 bases). The CDR3 length is 16 residues. V dropped 1 base and J dropped 2 bases, with 16 bases sitting between them. Germline V gene lookup returns CDR1 DFQATT and CDR2 SNEGSKA (reference sequence). The CDR3 loop reads CSARAVQRVITDTQYF. CDR3 sequence (DNA): TGCAGTGCTAGAGCCGTCCAGCGGGTGATCACAGATACGCAGTATTTT.

The V gene is TRBV28, the J gene TRBJ1-4; 7 bases align to TRBD1. The CDR3 totals 15 residues. Trimming took 2 bases from V and 4 from J; bases not matched to a gene: 4. The germline CDR1 and CDR2 sequences are MDHEN and SYDVKM. The CDR3, as DNA: TGTGCCAGCAGTTTAGGGACAGTTCGTAATGAAAAACTGTTTTTT. This encodes CASSLGTVRNEKLFF.

This clonotype showed up just once. The J gene is TRBJ2-1, the V gene TRBV28; 10 positions agree with TRBD1. This CDR3 has 15 amino acids. The V and J ends lost 2 bases and 5 bases, in that order; junction bases with no gene match: 3. Germline CDR1 is MDHEN and CDR2 is SYDVKM. Written as DNA, the CDR3 is TGTGCCAGCAGTTTAGGGACAGGGGCGGACAATGAGCAGTTCTTC. It is translated as CASSLGTGADNEQFF.